These 13 T cell receptor beta chains were all obtained from the same sample, sequenced in a study of T cells in Graves' hyperthyroidism and ophthalmopathy. Authors of the study amplified TCR beta CDR3 regions from RNA transcripts. During a first-round RT-PCR of the TCR CDR3, the HTBI primer set was used. MiXCR, run by TCRdb on the multiplex PCR reads, gives a single entry per CDR3 protein. This table holds hundreds of thousands of distinct CDR3 sequences, 20% found once. Sequenced input: blood. The receptor source for this set is a man aged 35 to 55 with Graves' ophthalmopathy.

In its sample, this clonotype was seen once. The chain couples TRBV19 to TRBJ2-5; the match to TRBD1 covers 8 bases. Per the germline V gene, CDR1 is LNHDA and CDR2 is SQIVND (reference sequence). This CDR3 has 14 amino acids. V gave up 4 bases and J gave up 5 bases; unmatched junction bases: 6. CDR3 sequence (DNA): TGTGCCAGTAGTAACAGGGGGAAGAGGGAGACCCAGTACTTC. Translating gives CASSNRGKRETQYF.

The sample holds many counts of this clonotype. The V call is TRBV10-3, the J call TRBJ2-5, with TRBD2 identical over 12 bases. Germline loops: CDR1 ENHRY, CDR2 SYGVKD. The CDR3 sequence is 17 residues long. V lost 3 bases, J lost 3 bases, and 8 bases stayed unmatched. The CDR3 loop is CAISDSALAGGEETQYF. In nucleotides, the CDR3 is TGTGCCATCAGTGACTCCGCACTAGCGGGAGGTGAAGAGACCCAGTACTTC.

The rearrangement links TRBV6-1 to TRBJ2-5; no firm D call. V lost 7 bases to trimming and J lost 2 bases, with 8 bases between them. The CDR3 totals 12 residues. Germline CDR1 and CDR2: MNHNS and SASEGT. The CDR3 DNA sequence: TGTGCCAGCAAGGCTAGTCAAGAGACCCAGTACTTC. Residues: CASKASQETQYF.

There are a few counts of this clonotype. The chain is built from TRBV20-1 and TRBJ1-2; possibly TRBD1 for D (6 bases). Germline V CDR1 and CDR2: DFQATT, SNEGSKA (reference sequence). The V and J ends lost 6 bases and 6 bases respectively, with 14 bases between them. The CDR3 runs 12 residues. The CDR3 loop reads CSARPGADGYTF. The CDR3 nucleotides are TGCAGTGCCAGACCGGGGGCCGATGGCTACACCTTC.

A few counts support this clonotype. The genes are TRBV7-9 and TRBJ2-4; D may match TRBD1 or TRBD2 (5 bases each). The CDR3 consists of 15 residues. Germline V CDR1 and CDR2: SEHNR, FQNEAQ (reference sequence). Trimming cost V 1 base and J 0 bases, with 7 bases left between them. The CDR3 sequence: CASSLVGTAKNIQYF. The CDR3 region has the DNA TGTGCCAGCAGCTTAGTAGGGACAGCCAAAAACATTCAGTACTTC.

The CDR3 region is CASSQDSREKAFF. CDR3 nucleotide sequence: TGTGCCAGCAGCCAAGATAGTAGGGAGAAAGCTTTCTTT. The chain has TRBV3-1 and TRBJ1-1; no clear D. CDR1 and CDR2 from the germline V gene are LGHDT and YNNKEL (reference sequence). V was cut by 0 bases and J by 9 bases, with 11 bases left in between. The CDR3 contains 13 residues.

This clonotype was counted between two and nine times. The rearrangement links TRBV20-1 to TRBJ2-1; 13 positions match TRBD2. CDR1 DFQATT and CDR2 SNEGSKA come from the germline V gene (reference sequence). The CDR3 length is 19 residues. The V and J ends lost 3 bases and 4 bases, in that order; junction bases with no gene match: 15. CDR3 amino acids: CSARRPGLAGVLNYNEQFF. The CDR3 DNA is TGCAGTGCTAGGAGACCTGGACTAGCGGGAGTCCTAAATTACAATGAGCAGTTCTTC.

The genes are TRBV5-1 and TRBJ1-2; no clear D. CDR1 is SGHRS and CDR2 is YFSETQ in the germline V gene. Trimming shortened V by 4 bases and J by 6 bases, and 10 bases separated the two germline ends. This CDR3 has 12 residues. The CDR3 nucleotides read TGCGCCAGCAGCCTGCCGAGCGATGGCTACACCTTC. The encoded protein is CASSLPSDGYTF.

This clonotype was observed a handful of times. Relative to the germline gene, one junction end is altered; a read error may explain this. The chain uses TRBV5-1 and TRBJ1-1, with a possible D match to TRBD1 (5 bases). The CDR3 runs 16 residues. CDR1 is SGHRS and CDR2 is YFSETQ in the germline V gene. Here the CDR3 reads CANSLAPQGGDTEAFF. DNA of the CDR3: TGCGCCAACAGCTTGGCCCCCCAGGGAGGGGACACTGAAGCTTTCTTT. The variable domain in full, completed from reference TRBV5-1 and TRBJ1-1, reads KAGVTQTPRYLIKTRGQQVTLSCSPISGHRSVSWYQQTPGQGLQFLFEYFSETQRNKGNFPGRFSGRQFSNSRSEMNVSTLELGDSALYLCANSLAPQGGDTEAFFGQGTRLTVV.

This clonotype came up a few times. The V gene is TRBV30, the J gene TRBJ2-1; 10 bases map to TRBD2. Germline CDR1 reads GTSNPN; CDR2 reads SVGIG (reference sequence). The CDR3 totals 14 residues. J was trimmed by 4 bases and V by 7 bases; bases with no gene match: 7. The CDR3 protein is CAFNSGGRYNEQFF. As DNA, the CDR3 is TGTGCCTTTAATAGCGGGGGGAGGTACAATGAGCAGTTCTTC.

The chain is built from TRBV19 and TRBJ1-2, with a possible D match to TRBD1 (5 bases). The CDR3 consists of 16 residues. Trimming shortened V by 6 bases and J by 9 bases, and 26 bases separated the two germline ends. Germline V CDR1 and CDR2: LNHDA, SQIVND (reference sequence). The CDR3: CASSLSGSGTVSSYTF. CDR3 nucleotides: TGTGCCAGTAGCTTGTCTGGATCCGGGACGGTGTCAAGCTACACCTTC.

This clonotype was picked up many times. V usage is TRBV11-1 and J usage is TRBJ1-1; a weak D match, TRBD1 (5 bases). CDR1 SGHAT and CDR2 FQDESV come from the germline V gene (reference sequence). The CDR3 runs 14 residues. Trimming removed 6 bases from V and 4 bases from J, with 15 bases in between. In nucleotides, the CDR3 is TGTGCCAGCAGTAGAGGGGTGCTGGGCACTGAAGCTTTCTTT. Its translation is CASSRGVLGTEAFF.

V and J are TRBV28 and TRBJ2-3, with TRBD2 as a possible D gene (6 bases). There are 15 residues in the CDR3. The V gene's germline CDR1 is MDHEN and CDR2 SYDVKM. V lost 6 bases and J lost 2, with 15 bases in between. CDR3 residues: CASSRGTAFTDTQYF. The CDR3 nucleotides are TGTGCCAGCAGCCGCGGGACGGCTTTCACAGATACGCAGTATTTT.